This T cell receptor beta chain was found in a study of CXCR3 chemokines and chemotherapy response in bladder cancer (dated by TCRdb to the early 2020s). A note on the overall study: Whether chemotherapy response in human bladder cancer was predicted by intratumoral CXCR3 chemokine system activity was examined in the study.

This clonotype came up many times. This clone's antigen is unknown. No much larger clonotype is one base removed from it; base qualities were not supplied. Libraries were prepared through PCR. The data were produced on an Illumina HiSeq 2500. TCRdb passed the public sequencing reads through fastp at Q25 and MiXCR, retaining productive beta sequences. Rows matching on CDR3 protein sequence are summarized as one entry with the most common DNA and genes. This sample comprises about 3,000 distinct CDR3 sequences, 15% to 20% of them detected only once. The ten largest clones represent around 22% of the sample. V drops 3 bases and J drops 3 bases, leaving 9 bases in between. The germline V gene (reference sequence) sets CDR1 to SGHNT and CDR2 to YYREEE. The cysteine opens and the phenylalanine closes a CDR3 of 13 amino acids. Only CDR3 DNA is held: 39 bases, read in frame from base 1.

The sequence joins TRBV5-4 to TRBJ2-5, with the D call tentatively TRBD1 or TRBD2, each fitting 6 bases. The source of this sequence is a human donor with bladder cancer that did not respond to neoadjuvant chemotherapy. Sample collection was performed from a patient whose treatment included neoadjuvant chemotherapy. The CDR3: CASSWRGKETQYF. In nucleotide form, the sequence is TGTGCCAGCAGCTGGAGGGGGAAAGAGACCCAGTACTTC.